This T cell receptor (beta chain) appears in the sequencing data of a study of blood T cell repertoires in COVID-19. Some clones are missing from TCRdb's copy, which holds only in-frame ones; the method was immunoSEQ multiplex PCR. The profile shows 200,000 to 250,000 clones, 85% to 90% of them singletons. J gave up 2 bases and V 1 base, and 2 bases lay outside the gene matches. Germline loops: CDR1 SGHDN, CDR2 FVKESK. The CDR3 extends over 15 amino acids. This chain uses TRBV14 with TRBJ2-7, with 10 bases that match TRBD1. The receptor comes from a man aged 40-50 years who had recovered from COVID-19. Input material: PBMCs or T cells enriched from blood (not recorded which). The CDR3 region is CASSQVGTGAYEQYF. The CDR3 region has the DNA TGTGCCAGCAGCCAAGTTGGGACAGGGGCCTACGAGCAGTACTTC.